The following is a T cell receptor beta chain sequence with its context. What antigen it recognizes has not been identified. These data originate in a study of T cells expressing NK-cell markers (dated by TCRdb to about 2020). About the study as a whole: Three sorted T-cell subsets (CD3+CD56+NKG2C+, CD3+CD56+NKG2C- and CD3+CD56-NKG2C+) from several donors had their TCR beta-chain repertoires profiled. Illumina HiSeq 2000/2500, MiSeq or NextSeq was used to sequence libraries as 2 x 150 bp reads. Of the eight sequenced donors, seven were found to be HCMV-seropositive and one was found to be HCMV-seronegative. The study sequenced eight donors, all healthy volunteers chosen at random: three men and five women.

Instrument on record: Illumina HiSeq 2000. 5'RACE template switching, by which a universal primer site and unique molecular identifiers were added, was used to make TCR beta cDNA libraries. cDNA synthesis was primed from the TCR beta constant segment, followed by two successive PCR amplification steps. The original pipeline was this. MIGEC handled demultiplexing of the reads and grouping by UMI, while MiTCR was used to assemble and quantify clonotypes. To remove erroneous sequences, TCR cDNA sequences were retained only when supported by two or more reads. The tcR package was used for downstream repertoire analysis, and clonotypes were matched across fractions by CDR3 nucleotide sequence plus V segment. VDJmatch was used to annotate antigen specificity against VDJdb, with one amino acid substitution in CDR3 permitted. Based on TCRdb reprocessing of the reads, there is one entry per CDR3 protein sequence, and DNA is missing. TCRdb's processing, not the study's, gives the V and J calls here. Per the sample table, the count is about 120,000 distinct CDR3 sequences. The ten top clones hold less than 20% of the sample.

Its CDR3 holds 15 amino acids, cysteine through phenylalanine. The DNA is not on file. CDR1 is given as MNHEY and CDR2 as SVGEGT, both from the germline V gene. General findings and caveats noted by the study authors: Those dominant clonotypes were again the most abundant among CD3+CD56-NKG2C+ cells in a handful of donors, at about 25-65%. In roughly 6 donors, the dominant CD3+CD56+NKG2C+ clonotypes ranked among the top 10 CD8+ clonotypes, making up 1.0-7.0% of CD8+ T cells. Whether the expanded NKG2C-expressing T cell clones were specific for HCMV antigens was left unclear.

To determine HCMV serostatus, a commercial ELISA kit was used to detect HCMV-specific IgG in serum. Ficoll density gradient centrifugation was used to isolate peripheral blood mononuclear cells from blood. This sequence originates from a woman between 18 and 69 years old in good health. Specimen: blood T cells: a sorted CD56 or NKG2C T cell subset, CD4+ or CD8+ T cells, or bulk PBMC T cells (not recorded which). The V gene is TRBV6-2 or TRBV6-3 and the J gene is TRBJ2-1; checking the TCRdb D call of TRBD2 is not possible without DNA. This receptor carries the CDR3 CASRQTSGGHNEQFF.